This T cell receptor (beta chain) was found in a study of identical twins (dated by TCRdb to 2015 to 2016). In terms of the full investigation: TCR alpha and beta repertoires from monozygotic twins, unrelated adults of various ages and cord blood were deep-sequenced to test whether fetal clonotypes persist. To rule out contamination, the twin experiments were replicated at different times with different library preparation protocols.

The germline V gene specifies MGHDK as CDR1 and SYGVNS as CDR2. There are 16 amino acids in the CDR3, from cysteine to phenylalanine inclusive. The only DNA kept is the CDR3, 48 bases in frame from the first base. Germline trimming: 4 bases from V, 3 bases from J; junction bases outside gene matches: 9. The library was prepared using 5' RACE. These reads were obtained on an Illumina HiSeq 2000. Template switching added a universal primer binding site, and the final cDNA carried a unique molecular identifier that allowed TCR cDNA molecules to be counted accurately. Specific primers in the conserved constant-segment region were used to synthesize first-strand cDNA for TCR alpha and beta chains. Each cDNA library was double barcoded, with a SMART-Mk sample barcode plus Illumina barcodes, to control for contamination. Two successive PCR steps introduced TruSeq adapter sequences along with Illumina sample barcodes. The TCR alpha and beta cDNA libraries were sequenced on the Illumina HiSeq platform using custom primers. In the paper's pipeline: Unique molecular identifiers were extracted from raw reads with MiGEC, and CDR3 positions were determined with MiXCR. Recombination models were inferred per individual with the repgenHMM and IGoR tools using an EM algorithm. Shared clonotypes were analyzed with the tcR package in R, and sharing was normalized by the product of cloneset sizes. Out-of-frame nonproductive sequences were analyzed to study raw recombination free of thymic and clonal selection effects. Starting from the raw public reads, TCRdb applied fastp trimming at Q25, assembled clones with MiXCR and retained in-frame beta chains. Each record represents a unique CDR3 protein, reported with the most common genes and DNA among its rows. The V and J calls were determined by TCRdb, not by the authors. The sample table holds hundreds of thousands of distinct CDR3 sequences, of which over 5% were seen once. The ten largest account for roughly 2% of the sample.

Every donor was a healthy Caucasian. Three unrelated non-twin adults were additionally sequenced: a male aged 18 to 29, a male aged 50 to 60 and a female aged 50 to 60. Miltenyi CD45RO+ enrichment and human naive T-cell isolation kits were used to isolate memory (CD45RO+) and naive T cells from PBMC. With respect to this clonotype: No cognate antigen has been identified for it. Base qualities are not recorded, but no much larger clone differs from it by a single base.

What the work shows at the level of the full study, not this receptor alone: Excess twin sharing in beta out-of-frame sequences was weaker because fewer shared sequences lowered the signal-to-noise ratio. Out-of-frame TCR alpha sharing in monozygotic twins was systematically underestimated by recombination models, whereas sharing between unrelated individuals was in agreement with the recombination models. Abundant cord blood beta clonotypes carried fewer insertions; young adult naive repertoires showed a weaker similar trend, while memory repertoires showed none. Out-of-frame TCR alpha sequences shared between twins showed an excess of low generation-probability sequences compared with coincidental sharing between unrelated individuals. Invariant T cells such as MAIT and iNKT could partly confound zero-insertion analyses, though diverse VJ usage argued against this for most clonotypes. Because the same donors could not be followed over many years, conclusions were based on cross-sectional statistical analysis.

The receptor comes from a man aged 18-30 years in good health. Here the chain combines TRBV25-1 and TRBJ1-2, with 9 middle bases fitting TRBD1. Specimen: naive T cells sorted from blood. The sample's cell subset or site label, decoded: cells isolated with a human naive T-cell isolation kit. The CDR3 region reads CASSGTGAASYYGYTF. The sequenced DNA: TGTGCCAGCAGTGGGACAGGGGCCGCTTCGTACTATGGCTACACCTTC.